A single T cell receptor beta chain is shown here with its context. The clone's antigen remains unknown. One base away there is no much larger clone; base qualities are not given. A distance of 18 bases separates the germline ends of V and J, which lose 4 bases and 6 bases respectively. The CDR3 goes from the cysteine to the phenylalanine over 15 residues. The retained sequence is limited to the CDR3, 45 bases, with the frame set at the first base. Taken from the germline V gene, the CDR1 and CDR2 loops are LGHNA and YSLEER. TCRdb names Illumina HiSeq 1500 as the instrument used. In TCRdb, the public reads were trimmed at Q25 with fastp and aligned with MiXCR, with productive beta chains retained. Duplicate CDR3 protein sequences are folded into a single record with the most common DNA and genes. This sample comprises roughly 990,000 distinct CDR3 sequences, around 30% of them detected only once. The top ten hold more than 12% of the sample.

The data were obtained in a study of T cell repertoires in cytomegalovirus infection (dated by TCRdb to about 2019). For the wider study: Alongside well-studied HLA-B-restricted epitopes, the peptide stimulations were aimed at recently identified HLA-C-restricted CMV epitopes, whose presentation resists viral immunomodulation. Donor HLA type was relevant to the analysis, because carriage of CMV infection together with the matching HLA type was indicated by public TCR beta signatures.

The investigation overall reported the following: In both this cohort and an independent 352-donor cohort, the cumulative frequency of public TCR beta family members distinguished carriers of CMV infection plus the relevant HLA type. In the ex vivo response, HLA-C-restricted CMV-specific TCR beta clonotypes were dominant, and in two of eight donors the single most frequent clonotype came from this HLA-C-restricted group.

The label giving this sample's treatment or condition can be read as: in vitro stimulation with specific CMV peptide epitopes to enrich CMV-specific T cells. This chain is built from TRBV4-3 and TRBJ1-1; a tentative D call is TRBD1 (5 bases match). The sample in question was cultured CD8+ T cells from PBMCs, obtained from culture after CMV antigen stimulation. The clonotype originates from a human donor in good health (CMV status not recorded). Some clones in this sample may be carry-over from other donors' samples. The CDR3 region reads CASSPPGGHLPEAFF. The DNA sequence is TGCGCCAGCAGCCCCCCGGGTGGACATCTCCCTGAAGCTTTCTTT.